The present entry profiles one TCR beta chain with its context. It has no known antigen specificity. There are no base qualities to consult, and no much larger clone falls within one base. These data belong to a study of T cell repertoires in cytomegalovirus infection (dated by TCRdb to about 2019). Turning to the overall study: Donor HLA type was relevant to the analysis, as public TCR beta signatures indicated carriage of CMV infection together with the matching HLA type.

The reads were generated on an Illumina HiSeq 1500. The public reads were run again by TCRdb, first through fastp at Q25 and then through MiXCR, and only productive beta chains were kept. Here each entry gathers all rows of one CDR3 protein and keeps the most common genes and DNA. The sample table shows some 450,000 distinct CDR3 sequences, and under 40% are seen once. The leading ten clones occupy roughly an eighth of the sample. Results the study describes overall, beyond this receptor: In the ex vivo response, HLA-C-restricted CMV-specific TCR beta clonotypes were dominant, and in two of eight donors the single most frequent clonotype came from this HLA-C-restricted group. In both this cohort and an independent cohort of 352 donors, the cumulative frequency of public TCR beta family members distinguished carriers of CMV infection plus the relevant HLA type.

Including the terminal cysteine and phenylalanine, the CDR3 comprises 17 residues. Only CDR3 DNA is held: 51 bases, read in frame from base 1. The germline V gene sets CDR1 to MNHEY and CDR2 to SVGEGT. V and J are truncated by 1 base and 3 bases respectively, leaving an intervening sequence of 19 bases. The receptor comes from a human donor in good health (CMV status not recorded). Some clones in this sample may be carry-over from other donors' samples. The rearranged chain carries TRBV6-2 or TRBV6-3 and TRBJ2-7, and the D gene may be TRBD2, 5 bases matching. The sequenced sample consisted of PBMCs. In nucleotide form, the sequence is TGTGCCAGCAGTTACTTCGGGGTTGAACCAGAATACTACGAGCAGTACTTC. This is translated as CASSYFGVEPEYYEQYF.